Here is one TCR beta chain with its context. Its antigen is still unknown. No per-base quality is available; no much larger clone lies one base away. As encoded in the germline V gene (reference sequence), CDR1 is DFQATT while CDR2 is SNEGSKA. V and J are trimmed by 0 bases and 2 bases, and the gene matches miss 10 bases of the junction. The CDR3 numbers 16 residues from cysteine through phenylalanine. Solely the CDR3 DNA is kept, with 48 bases framed from the first base. Donors were around 37 systemically healthy Caucasian individuals from Russia aged roughly 6 to 95 years. About 9.8 milliliters of peripheral blood were drawn from each donor into EDTA-treated Vacutainer tubes. Ficoll-Paque density-gradient centrifugation was used to isolate PBMCs, with at least 6 million obtained per sample. Total RNA was extracted from PBMCs with Trizol reagent, with at least 6 micrograms obtained per sample. For every donor, an aliquot of PBMCs went through flow cytometry to measure the percentages of naive CD45RAhigh/CD27high T cells.

The sample belongs to a study of blood T cells in healthy people across ages (dated by TCRdb to the mid-2010s). Notes on the research overall: In model experiments, roughly one uniquely barcoded TCR beta cDNA molecule per two T cells was captured by template switching. The study measured age-related changes in TCR beta repertoire diversity using deep sequencing normalized with unique cDNA molecular identifiers. Donors were grouped into four age groups: young (average roughly 17 years), middle-aged (39), aged (around 60) and long-lived (about 89). To avoid experimental bias, donors of different ages were spread randomly across the sequencing lanes. For two donors (one aged 18 to 30 and one aged 80 or older), the study analyzed two additional independent replicas of 1 million unique cDNA reads from the same blood draw.

Study-wide conclusions, independent of this receptor: Because the CMV infection status of the donors was unknown, age-related changes in expanded clonotypes may potentially have been confounded. Because profiling used bulk unsorted PBMCs, naive and antigen-experienced compartments could not be compared conclusively. Observed TCR beta diversity per million T cells fell roughly linearly with age, and a significant reduction was already apparent by age about 36. Total diversity estimates from one million sequenced T cells were considered lower bounds and underestimates. Compared with the aged group, the long-lived group had more naive CD4+ T cells, fewer expanded clones and increased TCR diversity, a pattern suggesting age selection. Observed TCR beta diversity correlated strongly with the percentage of naive T cells measured by flow cytometry.

The protocol used for the library was 5' RACE. The sequencer listed for this sample is Illumina HiSeq 2500. The second PCR ran for about 7 to 11 cycles and used a J-beta primer mix along with a sample-barcoded 5' primer. A unique molecular identifier was introduced onto each TCR beta cDNA molecule by a template-switch 5' adaptor carrying 12 random nucleotides. Each sample yielded at least 2.5 million CDR3-containing paired-end reads. All of the RNA was converted into first-strand cDNA using the Mint cDNA synthesis kit, with a TRBC-specific oligonucleotide serving as the primer. All cDNA was treated with uracil-DNA glycosylase and then went through a first 18-cycle PCR with the universal primers M1SS and BC2_uni_R. In the source study's methods: Normalization of each sample was performed by random selection of 1 million high-quality reads, each carrying a distinct molecular identifier. Instead of being binned into consensus sequences, reads with shared molecular identifiers were discarded. MiTCR, with a Q25 quality threshold and the strictest error-elimination algorithm, was used for CDR3 identification, clonotype clustering and error correction. A nonparametric unseen species model with Euler transformation was used to estimate lower-bound total TCR beta diversity. TCRdb reprocessing: public reads trimmed at Q25 with fastp, clones called with MiXCR, in-frame beta chains kept. CDR3 protein duplicates are merged, each entry listing the most common genes and DNA. These V and J calls rely on TCRdb rather than the paper's analysis. Counted in this sample were 380,000 or so distinct CDR3 sequences; roughly half of them appeared once. In total, the top ten clones hold around 53% of the sample.

The sequencing sample was made of blood. The chain links TRBV20-1 with TRBJ2-7; the junction holds 7 bases that match TRBD1. The TCR was taken from a man aged 55 to 69 in good health. The nucleotide sequence is TGCAGTGCTAGAGATCCATTCCGGGACAGTCCCTACGAGCAGTACTTC. This translates into CSARDPFRDSPYEQYF.